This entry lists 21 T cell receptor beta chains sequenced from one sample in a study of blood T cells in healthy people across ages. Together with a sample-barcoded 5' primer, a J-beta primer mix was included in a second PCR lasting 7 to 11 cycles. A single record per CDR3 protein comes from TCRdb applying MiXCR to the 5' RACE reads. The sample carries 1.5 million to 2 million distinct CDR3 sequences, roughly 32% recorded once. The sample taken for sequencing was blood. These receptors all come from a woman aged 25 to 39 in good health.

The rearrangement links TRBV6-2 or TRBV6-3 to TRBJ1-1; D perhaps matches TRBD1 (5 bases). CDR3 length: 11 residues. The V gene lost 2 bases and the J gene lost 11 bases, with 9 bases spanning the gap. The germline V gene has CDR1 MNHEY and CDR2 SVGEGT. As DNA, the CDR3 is TGTGCCAGCAGTTACGCAGGGAGGGCTTTCTTT. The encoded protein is CASSYAGRAFF.

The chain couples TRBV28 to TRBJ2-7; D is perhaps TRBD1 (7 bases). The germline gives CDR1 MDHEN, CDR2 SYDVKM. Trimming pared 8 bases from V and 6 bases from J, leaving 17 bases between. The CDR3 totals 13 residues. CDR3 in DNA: TGTGCCAGCTTCCCAGGGGGACTTTCCGAGCAGTACTTC. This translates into CASFPGGLSEQYF.

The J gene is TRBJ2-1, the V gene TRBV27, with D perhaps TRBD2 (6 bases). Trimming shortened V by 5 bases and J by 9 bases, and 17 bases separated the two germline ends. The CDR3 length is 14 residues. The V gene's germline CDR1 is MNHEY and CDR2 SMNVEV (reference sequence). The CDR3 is CASSLGLPSGEQFF. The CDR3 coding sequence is TGTGCCAGCAGTCTGGGACTCCCCTCTGGTGAGCAGTTCTTC.

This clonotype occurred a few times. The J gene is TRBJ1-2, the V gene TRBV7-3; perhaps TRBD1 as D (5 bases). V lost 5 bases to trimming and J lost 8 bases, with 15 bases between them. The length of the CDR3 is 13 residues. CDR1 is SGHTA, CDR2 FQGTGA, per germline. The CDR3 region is CASSPGPGDGYTF. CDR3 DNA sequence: TGTGCCAGCAGCCCCGGGCCCGGGGACGGCTACACCTTC.

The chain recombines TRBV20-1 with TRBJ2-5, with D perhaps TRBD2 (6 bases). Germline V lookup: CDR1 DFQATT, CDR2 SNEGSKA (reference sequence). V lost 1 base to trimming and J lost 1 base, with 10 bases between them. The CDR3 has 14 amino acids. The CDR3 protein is CSARGGLVQETQYF. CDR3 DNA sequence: TGCAGTGCTAGAGGGGGACTCGTCCAAGAGACCCAGTACTTC.

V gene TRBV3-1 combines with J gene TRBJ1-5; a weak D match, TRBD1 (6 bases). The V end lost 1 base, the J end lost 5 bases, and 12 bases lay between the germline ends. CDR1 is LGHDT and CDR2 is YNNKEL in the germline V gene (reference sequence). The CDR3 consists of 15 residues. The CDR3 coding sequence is TGTGCCAGCAGCCAAGGTTCAGGGGCTGATCAGCCCCAGCATTTT. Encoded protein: CASSQGSGADQPQHF.

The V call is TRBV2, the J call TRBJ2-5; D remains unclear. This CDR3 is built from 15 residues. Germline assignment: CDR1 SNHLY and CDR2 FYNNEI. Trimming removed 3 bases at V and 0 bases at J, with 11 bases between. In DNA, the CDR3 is TGTGCCAGCAGTGAGGGCAGCCTGTACCAAGAGACCCAGTACTTC. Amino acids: CASSEGSLYQETQYF. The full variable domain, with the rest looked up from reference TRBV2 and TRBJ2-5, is EPEVTQTPSHQVTQMGQEVILRCVPISNHLYFYWYRQILGQKVEFLVSFYNNEISEKSEIFDDQFSVERPDGSNFTLKIRSTKLEDSAMYFCASSEGSLYQETQYFGPGTRLLVL.

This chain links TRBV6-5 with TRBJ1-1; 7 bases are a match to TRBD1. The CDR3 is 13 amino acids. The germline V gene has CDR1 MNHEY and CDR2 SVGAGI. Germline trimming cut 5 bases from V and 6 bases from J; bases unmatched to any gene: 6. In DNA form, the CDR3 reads TGTGCCAGCAGTCCCTCCGGGACAGCTGAAGCTTTCTTT. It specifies CASSPSGTAEAFF.

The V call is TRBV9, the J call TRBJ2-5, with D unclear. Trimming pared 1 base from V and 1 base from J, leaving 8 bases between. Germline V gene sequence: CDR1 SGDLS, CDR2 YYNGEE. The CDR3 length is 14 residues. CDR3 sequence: CASSVNQRQETQYF. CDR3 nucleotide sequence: TGTGCCAGCAGCGTAAACCAGCGCCAAGAGACCCAGTACTTC.

The CDR3: CASRALRASGTTGELFF. The CDR3 nucleotides are TGTGCCAGCAGGGCTCTTAGGGCTAGCGGGACCACCGGGGAGCTGTTTTTT. The chain is built from TRBV7-9 and TRBJ2-2, with 9 bases aligning to TRBD2. Germline V gene data show CDR1 as SEHNR and CDR2 as FQNEAQ (reference sequence). Losses at the gene ends were 6 bases for V and 4 bases for J; bases not matched to a gene: 12. The CDR3 contains 17 residues.

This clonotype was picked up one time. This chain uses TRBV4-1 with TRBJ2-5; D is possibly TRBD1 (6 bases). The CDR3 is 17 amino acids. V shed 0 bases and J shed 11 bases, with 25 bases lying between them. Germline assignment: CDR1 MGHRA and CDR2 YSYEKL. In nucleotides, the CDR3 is TGCGCCAGCAGCCAAGATGGCGGCAGGGGTTTCCCGGGCGGGCAGTACTTC. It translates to CASSQDGGRGFPGGQYF.

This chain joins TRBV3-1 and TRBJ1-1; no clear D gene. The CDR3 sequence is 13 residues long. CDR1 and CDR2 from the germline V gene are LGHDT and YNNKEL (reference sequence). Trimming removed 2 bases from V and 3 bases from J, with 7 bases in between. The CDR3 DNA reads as TGTGCCAGCAGCCAAAGCCAAGACACTGAAGCTTTCTTT. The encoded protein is CASSQSQDTEAFF.

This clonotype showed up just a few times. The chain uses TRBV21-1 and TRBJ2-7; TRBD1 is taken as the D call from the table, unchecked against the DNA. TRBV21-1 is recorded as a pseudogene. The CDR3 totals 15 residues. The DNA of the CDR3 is TGTGCCAGCACCCCGGGGGAAACGACCGCCTACGAGCAGTACTTC. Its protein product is CASTPGETTAYEQYF.

This chain's CDR3 is CSGGPSGFGNEQFF. In DNA form, the CDR3 reads TGCAGTGGGGGGCCTAGCGGTTTCGGGAATGAGCAGTTCTTC. The chain joins TRBV20-1 to TRBJ2-1; maybe TRBD2 (7 bases). The CDR3 is 14 amino acids. CDR1 DFQATT and CDR2 SNEGSKA come from the germline V gene (reference sequence). V lost 7 bases, J lost 7 bases, and 20 bases lay in between.

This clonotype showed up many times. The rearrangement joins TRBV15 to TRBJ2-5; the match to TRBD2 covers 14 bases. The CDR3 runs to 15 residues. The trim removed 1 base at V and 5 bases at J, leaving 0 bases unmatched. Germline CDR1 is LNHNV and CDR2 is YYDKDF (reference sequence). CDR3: CATSRGTSGRETQYF. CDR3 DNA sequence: TGTGCCACCAGCAGAGGGACTAGCGGGAGGGAGACCCAGTACTTC.

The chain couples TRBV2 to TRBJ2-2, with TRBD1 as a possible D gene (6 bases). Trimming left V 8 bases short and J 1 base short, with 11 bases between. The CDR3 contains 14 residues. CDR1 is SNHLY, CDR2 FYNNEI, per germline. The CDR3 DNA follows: TGTGCCAGCCTCCGGGACAAGAACACCGGGGAGCTGTTTTTT. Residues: CASLRDKNTGELFF.

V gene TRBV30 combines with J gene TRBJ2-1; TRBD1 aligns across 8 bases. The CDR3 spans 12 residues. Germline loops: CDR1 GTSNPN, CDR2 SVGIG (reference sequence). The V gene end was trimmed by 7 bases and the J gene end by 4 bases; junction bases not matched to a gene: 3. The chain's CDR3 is CASDRVYNEQFF. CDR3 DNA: TGTGCCTCGGACAGGGTATACAATGAGCAGTTCTTC.

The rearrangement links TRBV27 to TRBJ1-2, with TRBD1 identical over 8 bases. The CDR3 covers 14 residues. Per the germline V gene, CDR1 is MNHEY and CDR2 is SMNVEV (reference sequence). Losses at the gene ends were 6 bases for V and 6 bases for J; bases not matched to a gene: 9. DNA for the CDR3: TGTGCCAGCAGACTTGACAGGGGCATCGATGGCTACACCTTC. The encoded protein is CASRLDRGIDGYTF.

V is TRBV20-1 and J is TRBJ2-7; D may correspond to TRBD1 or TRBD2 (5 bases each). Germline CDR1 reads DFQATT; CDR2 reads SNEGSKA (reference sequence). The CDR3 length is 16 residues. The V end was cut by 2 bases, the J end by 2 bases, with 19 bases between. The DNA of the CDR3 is TGCAGTGCTAGATCCCCCTGGGACCGTATTACCTACGAGCAGTACTTC. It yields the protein CSARSPWDRITYEQYF.

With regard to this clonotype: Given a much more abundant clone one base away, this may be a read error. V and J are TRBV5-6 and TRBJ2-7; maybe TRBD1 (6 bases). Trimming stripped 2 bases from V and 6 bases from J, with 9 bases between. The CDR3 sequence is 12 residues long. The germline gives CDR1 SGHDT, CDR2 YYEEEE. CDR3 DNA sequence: TGTGCCAGCAGCTTTCAGGGGACCGAGCAGTACTTC. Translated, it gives CASSFQGTEQYF.

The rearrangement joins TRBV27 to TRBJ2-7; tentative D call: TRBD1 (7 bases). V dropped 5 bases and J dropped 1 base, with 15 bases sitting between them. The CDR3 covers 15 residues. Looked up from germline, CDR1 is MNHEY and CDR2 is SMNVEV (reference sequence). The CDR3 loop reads CASSGRTGGSYEQYF. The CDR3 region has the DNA TGTGCCAGCAGTGGTAGGACAGGAGGGTCCTACGAGCAGTACTTC.